Following are 28 T cell receptor beta chains from one sample sequenced in a study of cytomegalovirus exposure and HLA in healthy donors. The PCR contained 60 Vbeta and 13 Jbeta primers. Produced via immunoSEQ multiplex PCR; TCRdb's table is partial and in-frame only. The table has 95,000 to 150,000 clones, 73% seen once. The material sequenced was PBMCs. Source of these receptors: a man aged 55 to 69 in good health and CMV-seropositive.

In its sample, this clone was seen a few times. The rearrangement uses TRBV19 and TRBJ2-5, with TRBD1 matching over 8 bases. The V segment lost 3 bases and the J segment 2 bases; nucleotides outside the gene matches: 5. CDR1 is LNHDA, CDR2 SQIVND, per germline (reference sequence). The CDR3 is made up of 15 amino acids. As DNA, the CDR3 is TGTGCCAGTAGTATTCAGGGGGCTTGGCAAGAGACCCAGTACTTC. Its translation: CASSIQGAWQETQYF.

The chain recombines TRBV19 with TRBJ2-2; tentatively, D is TRBD1 (6 bases). There are 14 residues in the CDR3. Germline values: CDR1 LNHDA, CDR2 SQIVND (reference sequence). V lost 8 bases and J 0 bases, leaving 10 bases between the germline ends. CDR3 sequence: CASSGQSNTGELFF. For the CDR3, the DNA is TGTGCCAGTTCCGGACAGTCGAACACCGGGGAGCTGTTTTTT.

The CDR3 sequence: CASSLVIESYEQYF. CDR3 nucleotides: TGCGCCAGCAGCTTGGTCATAGAGTCCTACGAGCAGTACTTC. This chain connects TRBV5-1 to TRBJ2-7, with D hard to call. The CDR3 covers 14 residues. Germline CDR1 reads SGHRS; CDR2 reads YFSETQ. Trimming removed 0 bases from V and 1 base from J, with 8 bases in between.

This chain links TRBV2 with TRBJ1-6, with a weak D call TRBD1 (6 bases). The length of the CDR3 is 13 residues. V lost 9 bases, J lost 10 bases, and 16 bases lay in between. CDR1 is SNHLY and CDR2 is FYNNEI in the germline V gene. The CDR3 here is CASSLGQESPLHF. DNA of the CDR3: TGTGCCAGTTCCTTGGGACAAGAATCACCCCTCCACTTT.

The V call is TRBV6-1, the J call TRBJ2-3, with D possibly being TRBD2 (6 bases). V lost 1 base, J lost 2 bases, and 13 bases lay in between. CDR3 size: 16 residues. CDR1 and CDR2 from the germline V gene are MNHNS and SASEGT. Here the CDR3 reads CASSEGAWGVTDTQYF. Written as DNA, the CDR3 is TGTGCCAGCAGTGAAGGGGCGTGGGGGGTCACAGATACGCAGTATTTT.

This clone was recorded at least ten times. This sequence joins TRBV7-9 and TRBJ1-6, with 8 bases lining up with TRBD1. The ends lost 1 base at V and 10 bases at J; junction bases unmatched: 6. Germline CDR1 and CDR2: SEHNR and FQNEAQ (reference sequence). The CDR3 totals 15 residues. Here the CDR3 DNA reads TGTGCCAGCAGCTTAGGGCAGGGGGCCGGATCACCCCTCCACTTT. It yields the protein CASSLGQGAGSPLHF.

The CDR3 sequence is CASSQRPTSGTGELFF. As DNA, the CDR3 is TGCGCCAGCAGCCAACGCCCGACTAGCGGAACCGGGGAGCTGTTTTTT. J is TRBJ2-2 and V is TRBV4-1; 9 bases fit TRBD2. With V trimmed by 2 bases and J by 5 bases, 6 bases remained unmatched. CDR1 MGHRA and CDR2 YSYEKL come from the germline V gene. CDR3 length: 16 residues.

The rearrangement links TRBV7-9 to TRBJ2-5, with 7 positions matching TRBD2. The CDR3 consists of 14 residues. Germline assignment: CDR1 SEHNR and CDR2 FQNEAQ (reference sequence). J lost 7 bases, V lost 2 bases, and 7 bases had no gene match. Here the CDR3 DNA reads TGTGCCAGCAGCTTACCTAGCGGTGTCGTGACCCAGTACTTC. Amino acids: CASSLPSGVVTQYF.

V gene TRBV5-4 combines with J gene TRBJ2-7; 10 positions match TRBD1. The J segment lost 9 bases and the V segment lost 3 bases, leaving 15 bases of the junction unmatched. Germline V gene lookup returns CDR1 SGHNT and CDR2 YYREEE (reference sequence). This CDR3 contains 16 residues. The chain's CDR3 is CASSWRSGTGVAVQYF. CDR3 DNA: TGTGCCAGCAGCTGGCGGAGCGGGACAGGGGTTGCGGTGCAGTACTTC.

The sample holds a few counts of this clone. This sequence joins TRBV4-2 and TRBJ2-3; the match to TRBD2 covers 7 bases. Looked up from germline, CDR1 is LGHNA and CDR2 is YNFKEQ. CDR3 length equals 16 residues. V was clipped by 1 base and J by 4 bases; unmatched bases: 8. CDR3 in amino acids: CASSQVTGGGADTQYF. The CDR3 region has the DNA TGTGCCAGCAGCCAAGTAACGGGGGGTGGCGCAGATACGCAGTATTTT.

The chain links TRBV20-1 to TRBJ2-3; no firm D call. The CDR3 spans 11 residues. Trimming stripped 5 bases from V and 5 bases from J, with 8 bases between. The germline CDR1 and CDR2 sequences are DFQATT and SNEGSKA (reference sequence). The CDR3 region is CSAPSVDTQYF. CDR3 bases: TGCAGTGCTCCCTCTGTAGATACGCAGTATTTT.

This chain links TRBV27 with TRBJ1-4, with 8 bases aligning to TRBD1. Germline V lookup: CDR1 MNHEY, CDR2 SMNVEV (reference sequence). CDR3 length: 18 amino acids. With 5 bases clipped from V and 0 bases from J, the junction kept 11 bases outside the gene matches. The CDR3 sequence is CASSPGQGFSPTNEKLFF. The CDR3 bases are TGTGCCAGCAGTCCCGGACAGGGATTCTCCCCAACTAATGAAAAACTGTTTTTT.

The rearrangement joins TRBV30 to TRBJ1-6, with unresolved D. Germline CDR1 GTSNPN, CDR2 SVGIG (reference sequence). Trimming took 1 base from V and 7 from J, leaving 8 bases between them. The CDR3 has 13 amino acids. CDR3 sequence: CAWSAEENSPLHF. For the CDR3, the DNA is TGTGCCTGGAGTGCTGAGGAGAATTCACCCCTCCACTTT.

This chain uses TRBV20-1 with TRBJ2-7, with unresolved D. CDR3 length: 11 residues. In germline, CDR1 is DFQATT, CDR2 SNEGSKA (reference sequence). The CDR3 bases are TGCAGAATATCAGATTCCTACGAGCAGTACTTC. Amino acids: CRISDSYEQYF.

V is TRBV28 and J is TRBJ1-1, with TRBD1 as a possible D gene (5 bases). V dropped 8 bases and J dropped 5 bases, with 21 bases sitting between them. Germline CDR1 reads MDHEN; CDR2 reads SYDVKM. CDR3 size: 15 residues. The CDR3 bases are TGTGCCAGCGAAGGGGATCTTTTTCGGGGGACTGAAGCTTTCTTT. Its protein is CASEGDLFRGTEAFF.

The chain couples TRBV5-1 to TRBJ1-1; possibly TRBD1 for D (5 bases). This CDR3 is built from 14 residues. CDR1 is SGHRS and CDR2 is YFSETQ in the germline V gene. V was pared by 5 bases and J by 1 base, with 12 bases between. The CDR3 protein is CASRTATENTEAFF. The CDR3 bases are TGCGCCAGCAGAACCGCGACAGAGAACACTGAAGCTTTCTTT.

The chain carries TRBV9 and TRBJ2-7; 10 nucleotides match TRBD1. With V trimmed by 3 bases and J by 5 bases, 8 bases remained unmatched. CDR3 length equals 15 residues. CDR1 SGDLS and CDR2 YYNGEE come from the germline V gene. The CDR3 sequence is CASSAWDRGSHEQYF. CDR3 sequence (DNA): TGTGCCAGCAGCGCCTGGGACAGGGGCAGCCACGAGCAGTACTTC.

The chain uses TRBV15 and TRBJ2-5, with TRBD1 as a possible D gene (5 bases). V gave up 1 base and J gave up 5 bases, with 11 bases separating them. Germline V CDR1 and CDR2: LNHNV, YYDKDF (reference sequence). This CDR3 spans 14 amino acids. The CDR3 reads CATSRGGILETQYF. CDR3 nucleotide sequence: TGTGCCACCAGCAGAGGGGGCATTCTTGAGACCCAGTACTTC.

This chain links TRBV6-5 with TRBJ1-2; a possible D gene is TRBD1 (6 bases). The CDR3 runs to 13 residues. Trimming took off 6 bases at V and 8 bases at J, with 16 bases between the two ends. CDR1 and CDR2 (germline): MNHEY, SVGAGI. CDR3 region: CASSFTGREGYTF. The CDR3 region has the DNA TGTGCCAGCAGCTTCACAGGGCGTGAAGGCTACACCTTC.

The V call is TRBV19, the J call TRBJ1-2; D unclear. This CDR3 contains 14 residues. Germline V lookup: CDR1 LNHDA, CDR2 SQIVND (reference sequence). The V and J ends lost 0 bases and 2 bases respectively, with 7 bases between them. The CDR3 DNA reads TGTGCCAGTAGTATAGATACCAGGAACTATGGCTACACCTTC. It is translated as CASSIDTRNYGYTF.

The V gene is TRBV4-1, the J gene TRBJ1-5; D possibly corresponds to TRBD1 (5 bases). Trimming stripped 1 base from V and 4 bases from J, with 14 bases between. The length of the CDR3 is 16 residues. Looked up from germline, CDR1 is MGHRA and CDR2 is YSYEKL. CDR3 protein: CASSQVLRRDNQPQHF. Written as DNA, the CDR3 is TGCGCCAGCAGCCAAGTTCTTCGCAGGGATAATCAGCCCCAGCATTTT.

In this sample, this clone turned up a few times. The chain is built from TRBV28 and TRBJ1-1; perhaps TRBD1 as D (6 bases). V was shortened by 1 base and J by 5 bases, with 11 bases between the two germline ends. Germline values: CDR1 MDHEN, CDR2 SYDVKM. This CDR3 spans 14 amino acids. The CDR3 DNA sequence: TGTGCCAGCAGTTTATCGGGGGGCGGGACTGAAGCTTTCTTT. This gives the protein CASSLSGGGTEAFF. Complete variable domain (other parts from reference TRBV28 and TRBJ1-1): DVKVTQSSRYLVKRTGEKVFLECVQDMDHENMFWYRQDPGLGLRLIYFSYDVKMKEKGDIPEGYSVSREKKERFSLILESASTNQTSMYLCASSLSGGGTEAFFGQGTRLTVV.

The chain combines TRBV5-1 with TRBJ2-7; 15 bases are shared with TRBD2. The CDR3 totals 16 residues. The V gene's germline CDR1 is SGHRS and CDR2 YFSETQ. Trimming cost V 4 bases and J 5 bases; bases outside gene matches: 7. Here the CDR3 reads CASSPTGTSGGNEQYF. The CDR3 region has the DNA TGCGCCAGCAGCCCGACCGGGACTAGCGGGGGGAACGAGCAGTACTTC.

CDR3 sequence reads: CASAVQAGGRTDTQYF. CDR3 nucleotides: TGTGCCAGCGCGGTCCAAGCGGGGGGTCGCACAGATACGCAGTATTTT. The chain recombines TRBV2 with TRBJ2-3, with TRBD2 matching 9 bases. V lost 8 bases to trimming and J lost 1 base; unmatched junction nucleotides: 10. CDR3 size: 16 residues. Germline-derived CDR1 and CDR2 are SNHLY and FYNNEI.

This clone was detected only a few times. The chain joins TRBV5-4 to TRBJ2-5; 16 positions match TRBD2. J was trimmed by 4 bases and V by 4 bases; bases with no gene match: 4. Germline lookup yields CDR1 SGHNT and CDR2 YYREEE (reference sequence). This CDR3 comprises 16 residues. The CDR3: CASSLGLAGGIETQYF. The CDR3 region has the DNA TGTGCCAGCAGCCTGGGACTAGCGGGGGGGATAGAGACCCAGTACTTC.

Remarks on this clone: No conserved phenylalanine or tryptophan ends this CDR3, so it is likely a read error. The chain combines TRBV2 with TRBJ1-1, with TRBD1 matching over 7 bases. The CDR3 extends over 14 amino acids. The germline V gene has CDR1 SNHLY and CDR2 FYNNEI. V gave up 6 bases and J gave up 11 bases; unmatched junction bases: 15. CDR3 sequence reads: CASRRDSQLVDAFL. The CDR3 nucleotides are TGTGCCAGCAGGAGGGACAGTCAGTTGGTGGATGCTTTCCTT.

Only a few counts were recorded for this clone. The chain is built from TRBV4-1 and TRBJ2-3; maybe TRBD1 (5 bases). The CDR3 spans 15 residues. Trimming left V 4 bases short and J 6 bases short, with 17 bases between. Germline assignment: CDR1 MGHRA and CDR2 YSYEKL. The CDR3 spells CASSPQGYRTDTQYF. The CDR3 DNA is TGCGCCAGCAGCCCGCAGGGATATCGAACTGATACGCAGTATTTT.

The V call is TRBV7-9, the J call TRBJ1-5; tentatively, D is TRBD1 (5 bases). V was shortened by 5 bases and J by 2 bases, with 19 bases between the two germline ends. Germline V gene sequence: CDR1 SEHNR, CDR2 FQNEAQ (reference sequence). This CDR3 region has 17 residues. CDR3 residues: CASSPHLRRGGNQPQHF. The CDR3 coding sequence is TGTGCCAGCAGCCCCCACCTTAGAAGGGGCGGCAATCAGCCCCAGCATTTT.